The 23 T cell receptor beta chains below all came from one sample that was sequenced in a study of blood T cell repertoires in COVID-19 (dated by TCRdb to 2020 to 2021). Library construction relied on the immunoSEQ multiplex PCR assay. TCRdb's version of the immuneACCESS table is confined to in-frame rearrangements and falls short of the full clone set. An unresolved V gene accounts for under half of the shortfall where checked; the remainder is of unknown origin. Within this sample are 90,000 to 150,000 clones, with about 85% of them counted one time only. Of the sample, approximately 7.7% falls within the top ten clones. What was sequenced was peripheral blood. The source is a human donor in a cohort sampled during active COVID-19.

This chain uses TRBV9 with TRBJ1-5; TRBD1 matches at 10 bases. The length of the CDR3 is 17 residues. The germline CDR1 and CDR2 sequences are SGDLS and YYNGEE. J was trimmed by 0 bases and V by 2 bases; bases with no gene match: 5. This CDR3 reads CASSVADRGPSNQPQHF. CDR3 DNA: TGTGCCAGCAGCGTGGCAGACAGGGGGCCTAGCAATCAGCCCCAGCATTTT. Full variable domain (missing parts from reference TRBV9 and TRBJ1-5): DSGVTQTPKHLITATGQRVTLRCSPRSGDLSVYWYQQSLDQGLQFLIQYYNGEERAKGNILERFSAQQFPDLHSELNLSSLELGDSALYFCASSVADRGPSNQPQHFGDGTRLSIL.

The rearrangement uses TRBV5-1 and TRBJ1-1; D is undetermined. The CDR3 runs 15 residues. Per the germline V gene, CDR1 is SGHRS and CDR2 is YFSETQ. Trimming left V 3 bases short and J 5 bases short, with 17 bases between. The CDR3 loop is CASSSDPGKLTEAFF. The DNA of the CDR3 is TGCGCCAGCAGCTCCGACCCCGGGAAGTTAACTGAAGCTTTCTTT.

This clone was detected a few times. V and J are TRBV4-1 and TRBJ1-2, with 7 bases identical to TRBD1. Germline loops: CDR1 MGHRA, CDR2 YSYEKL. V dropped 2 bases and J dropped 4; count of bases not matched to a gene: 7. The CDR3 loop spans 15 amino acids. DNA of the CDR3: TGCGCCAGCAGCCAAAAAGGGACAGAGCTCTATGGCTACACCTTC. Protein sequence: CASSQKGTELYGYTF.

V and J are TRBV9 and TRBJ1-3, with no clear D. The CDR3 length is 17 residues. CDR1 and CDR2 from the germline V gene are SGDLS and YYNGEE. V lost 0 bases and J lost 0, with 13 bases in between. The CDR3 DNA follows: TGTGCCAGCAGCGTAGCCTCGGCAGGAATCTCTGGAAACACCATATATTTT. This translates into CASSVASAGISGNTIYF.

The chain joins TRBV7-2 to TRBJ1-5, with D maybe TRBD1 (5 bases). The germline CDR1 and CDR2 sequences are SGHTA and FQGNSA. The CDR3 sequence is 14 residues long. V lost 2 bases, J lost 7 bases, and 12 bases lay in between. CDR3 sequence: CASSLMGLGQPQHF. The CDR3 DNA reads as TGTGCCAGCAGCTTAATGGGACTAGGGCAGCCCCAGCATTTT.

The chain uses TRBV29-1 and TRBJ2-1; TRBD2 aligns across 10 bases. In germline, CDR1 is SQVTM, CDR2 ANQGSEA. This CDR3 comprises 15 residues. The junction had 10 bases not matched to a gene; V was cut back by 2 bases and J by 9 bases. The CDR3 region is CSVEPPSGRVSEQFF. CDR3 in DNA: TGCAGCGTTGAACCTCCTAGCGGGAGAGTGAGTGAGCAGTTCTTC.

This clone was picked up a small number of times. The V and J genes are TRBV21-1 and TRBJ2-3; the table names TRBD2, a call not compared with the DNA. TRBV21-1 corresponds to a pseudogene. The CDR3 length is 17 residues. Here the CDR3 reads CASLEVAGGPSTDTQYF. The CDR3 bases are TGTGCCAGCCTAGAGGTAGCGGGGGGTCCAAGCACAGATACGCAGTATTTT.

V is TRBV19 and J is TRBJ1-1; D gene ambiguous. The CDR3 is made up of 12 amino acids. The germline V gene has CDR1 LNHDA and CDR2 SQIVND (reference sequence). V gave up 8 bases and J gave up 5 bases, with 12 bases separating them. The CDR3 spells CASSVRETEAFF. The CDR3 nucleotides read TGTGCCAGTTCTGTCCGGGAGACTGAAGCTTTCTTT.

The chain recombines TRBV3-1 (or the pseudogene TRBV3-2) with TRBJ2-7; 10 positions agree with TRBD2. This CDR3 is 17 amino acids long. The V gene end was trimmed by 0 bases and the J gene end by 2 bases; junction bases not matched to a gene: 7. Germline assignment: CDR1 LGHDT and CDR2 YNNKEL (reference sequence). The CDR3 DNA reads TGTGCCAGCAGCCAAGAACCGCTAGCGGGAGTCGCCTACGAGCAGTACTTC. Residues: CASSQEPLAGVAYEQYF.

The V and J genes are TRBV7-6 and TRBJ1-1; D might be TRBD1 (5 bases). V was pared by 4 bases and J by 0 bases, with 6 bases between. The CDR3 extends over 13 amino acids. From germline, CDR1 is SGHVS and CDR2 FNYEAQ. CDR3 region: CASSSTVNTEAFF. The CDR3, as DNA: TGTGCCAGCAGCTCGACAGTGAACACTGAAGCTTTCTTT.

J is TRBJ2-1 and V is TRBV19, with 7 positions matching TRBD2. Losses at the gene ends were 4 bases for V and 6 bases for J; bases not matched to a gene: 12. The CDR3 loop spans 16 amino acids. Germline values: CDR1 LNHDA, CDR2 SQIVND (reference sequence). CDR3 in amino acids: CASSTSRDYYANEQFF. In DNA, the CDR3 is TGTGCCAGTAGTACTTCTAGGGACTACTATGCCAATGAGCAGTTCTTC. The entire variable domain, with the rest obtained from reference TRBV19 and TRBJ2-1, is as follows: DGGITQSPKYLFRKEGQNVTLSCEQNLNHDAMYWYRQDPGQGLRLIYYSQIVNDFQKGDIAEGYSVSREKKESFPLTVTSAQKNPTAFYLCASSTSRDYYANEQFFGPGTRLTVL.

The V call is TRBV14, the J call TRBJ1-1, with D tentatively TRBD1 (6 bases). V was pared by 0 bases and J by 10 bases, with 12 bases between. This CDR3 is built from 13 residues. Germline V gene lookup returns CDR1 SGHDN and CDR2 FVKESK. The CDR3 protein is CASSQDYRVRAFF. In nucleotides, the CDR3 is TGTGCCAGCAGCCAAGATTACAGGGTTAGAGCTTTCTTT.

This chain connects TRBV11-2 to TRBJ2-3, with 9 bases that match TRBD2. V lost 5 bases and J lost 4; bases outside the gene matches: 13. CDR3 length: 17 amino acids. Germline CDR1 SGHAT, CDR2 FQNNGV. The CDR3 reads CASSLLPGSGSSDTQYF. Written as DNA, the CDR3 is TGTGCCAGCAGCCTACTCCCGGGTAGCGGGAGCTCAGATACGCAGTATTTT.

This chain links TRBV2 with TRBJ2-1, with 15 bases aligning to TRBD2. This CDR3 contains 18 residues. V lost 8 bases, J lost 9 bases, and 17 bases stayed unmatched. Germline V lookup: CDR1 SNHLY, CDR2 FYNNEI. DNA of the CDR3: TGTGCCAGCCTACAACCGGGACTAGCGGGGGGCCGGGTGGGTGAGCAGTTCTTC. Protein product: CASLQPGLAGGRVGEQFF.

CDR3 coding DNA: TGTGCCAGCAGCTTAGAGGGGAGGCGGCCGCCCTACGAGCAGTACTTC. This translates into CASSLEGRRPPYEQYF. The V gene is TRBV7-9, the J gene TRBJ2-7, with a tentative D call TRBD2 (6 bases). With 1 base removed from V and 2 bases from J, the gap between germline ends came to 15 bases. The CDR3 runs to 16 residues. The germline V gene encodes CDR1 SEHNR and CDR2 FQNEAQ (reference sequence).

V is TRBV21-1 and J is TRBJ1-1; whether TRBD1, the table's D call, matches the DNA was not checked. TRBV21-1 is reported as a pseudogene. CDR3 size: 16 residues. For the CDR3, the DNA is TGTGCCAGCAGCAAAGAAAAGCCAGGGGGCATTACTGAAGCTTTCTTT. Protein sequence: CASSKEKPGGITEAFF.

CDR3 coding DNA: TGTGCCAGCAGCCCGGGGGGGCGAGGCACTGAAGCTTTCTTT. This translates into CASSPGGRGTEAFF. The rearrangement joins TRBV28 to TRBJ1-1; maybe TRBD1 (6 bases). Germline CDR1 is MDHEN and CDR2 is SYDVKM. Trimming cost V 6 bases and J 4 bases, with 15 bases left between them. The CDR3 totals 14 residues.

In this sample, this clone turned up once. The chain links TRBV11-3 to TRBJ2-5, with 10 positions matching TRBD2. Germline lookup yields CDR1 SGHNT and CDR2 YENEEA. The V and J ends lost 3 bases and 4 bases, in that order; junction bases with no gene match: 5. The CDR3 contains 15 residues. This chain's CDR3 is CASSLGASGGETQYF. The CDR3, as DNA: TGTGCCAGCAGCTTGGGGGCTAGCGGGGGAGAGACCCAGTACTTC.

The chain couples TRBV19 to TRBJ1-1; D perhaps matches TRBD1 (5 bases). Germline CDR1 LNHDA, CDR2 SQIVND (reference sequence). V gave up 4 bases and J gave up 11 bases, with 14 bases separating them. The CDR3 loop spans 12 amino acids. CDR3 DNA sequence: TGTGCCAGTAGTACCTCCCAGGGAACGGCTTTCTTT. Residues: CASSTSQGTAFF.

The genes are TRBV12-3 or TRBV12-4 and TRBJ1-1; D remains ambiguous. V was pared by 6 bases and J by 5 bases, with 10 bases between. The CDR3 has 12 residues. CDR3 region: CASRPDTTEAFF. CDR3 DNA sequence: TGTGCCAGCAGGCCTGACACGACTGAAGCTTTCTTT.

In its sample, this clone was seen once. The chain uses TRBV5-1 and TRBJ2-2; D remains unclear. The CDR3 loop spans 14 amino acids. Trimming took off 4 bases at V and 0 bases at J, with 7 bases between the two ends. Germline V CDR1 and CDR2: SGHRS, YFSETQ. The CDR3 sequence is CASSPSTNTGELFF. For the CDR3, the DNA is TGCGCCAGCAGCCCCTCTACGAACACCGGGGAGCTGTTTTTT.

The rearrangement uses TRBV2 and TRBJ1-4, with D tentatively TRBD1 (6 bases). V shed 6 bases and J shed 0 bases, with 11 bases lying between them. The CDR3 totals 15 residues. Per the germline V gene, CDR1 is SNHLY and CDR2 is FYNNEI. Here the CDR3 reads CASRDSETTNEKLFF. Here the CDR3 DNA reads TGTGCCAGCAGGGACAGCGAGACAACTAATGAAAAACTGTTTTTT.

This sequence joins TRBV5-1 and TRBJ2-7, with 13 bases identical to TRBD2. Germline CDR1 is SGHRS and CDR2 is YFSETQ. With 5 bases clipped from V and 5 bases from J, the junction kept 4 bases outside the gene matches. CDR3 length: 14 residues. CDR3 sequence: CASSWTSGSDEQYF. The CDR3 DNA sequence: TGCGCCAGCAGTTGGACTAGCGGGAGCGACGAGCAGTACTTC.